This T cell receptor beta chain was identified during a study of molecular identifiers for immune sequencing clone quantification (dated by TCRdb to 2016 to 2019). Background on the whole study: For a replicate experiment, RNA from approximately 20,000 or 98,000 naive CD8 T cells was divided into five aliquots, and four of the five aliquots were sequenced. The study was a methods study using CD8 T cells to benchmark molecular-identifier clustering-based TCR repertoire sequencing (MIDCIRS) and TCR RNA copy counting.

What the study reported, not specific to this receptor: Modeling indicated approximately 2.7 TCR RNA copies recovered per cell, compared with about 9.4 by digital PCR, which implies a capture efficiency of around 29%. A single cell's worth of spiked-in Jurkat TCR RNA was reported detectable even among 900,000 to 1,000,000 naive CD8 T cells. Highly expanded clone sizes could be underestimated because identical TCR molecules may share a barcode. The naive libraries included spiked-in Jurkat TCR RNA (10 copies' worth), and this Jurkat TCR RNA is not part of the donor repertoire. When barcode sub-clustering was left out, chimeric consensus sequences inflated TCR diversity, with chimeras reaching as high as 47%. In CMV-specific effector cells, clones with more than 20 RNA copies accounted for over 97% of molecules, whereas in naive cells such clones accounted for under 1%.

This clonotype showed up many times. The target of this receptor is not known. No per-base quality is available; no much larger clone lies one base away. The library relied on PCR. TCRdb lists the instrument as NextSeq 500. Preparation of bulk TCR libraries followed a previously described approach, with the TCR primers listed in Table S5. Total RNA was purified with the Qiagen AllPrep DNA/RNA kit. Before any analysis, reads coming from multiple sequencing runs of the same library were combined into one pool. In the paper's pipeline: Only reads with exact TCR constant sequence were kept, trimmed to 150 nt, and grouped by their 12-nt molecular barcodes. Reads inside each barcode group were sub-clustered using a 15% Levenshtein threshold, and a quality-weighted consensus sequence was constructed for each RNA molecule. Non-functional sequences were removed, as were lower-count sequences one edit away from another. Barcode sub-clusters with fewer than 20% of the maximum read count were removed, based on fitting two negative binomial distributions. TCRdb applied fastp at Q25 and MiXCR to the public reads, then kept only in-frame beta chains. Each CDR3 protein gets just one entry, which takes the most common genes and DNA from the rows behind it. The V and J calls here are based on TCRdb, not the publication. The sample yields tens of thousands of distinct CDR3 sequences; 35% to 40% were counted once. The top ten constitute 3.5% to 4% of the sample.

Libraries of naive CD8 T cells were built from approximately 22,000 to 940,000 sorted cells, with 10%, 30% or 50% of the purified RNA used. Naive CD8 T cells, defined as CD8+CD4-CCR7+CD45RA+, were FACS-sorted into RLT Plus buffer on a BD FACSAria II. To test detection sensitivity, Jurkat RNA equal to 9 to 10 TCR copies was added to samples of roughly 18,000-1,100,000 naive CD8 T cells. CD8 T cells were enriched using RosetteSep CD8+ T Cell Enrichment Cocktail and Ficoll-Paque, and the enriched cells then underwent ACK red cell lysis. The TCR was taken from a human donor in good health. Some libraries in this study had Jurkat cell RNA spiked in. The sequenced sample consisted of naive CD8+ T cells from blood, with Jurkat cell RNA spiked in. The meaning of the sample's cell subset or site label: FACS-sorted CD8+CD4-CCR7+CD45RA+ naive T cells.

The CDR3 is CASSLETASYEQYF. The nucleotides are TGCGCCAGCAGCTTGGAGACGGCCTCCTACGAGCAGTACTTC. The chain uses TRBV5-1 and TRBJ2-7; no D gene is confidently identified. CDR1 and CDR2 are drawn from the germline V gene: SGHRS, YFSETQ. Trimming removed 0 bases from V and 0 bases from J, leaving 7 bases between the germline ends. The cysteine opens and the phenylalanine closes a CDR3 of 14 amino acids. Only the CDR3 DNA stays, 42 bases, in frame from base 1. The CDR3, completed at both ends by the reference TRBV5-1 and TRBJ2-7 genes, gives the full variable domain KAGVTQTPRYLIKTRGQQVTLSCSPISGHRSVSWYQQTPGQGLQFLFEYFSETQRNKGNFPGRFSGRQFSNSRSEMNVSTLELGDSALYLCASSLETASYEQYFGPGTRLTVT.